Below are 24 T cell receptor beta chains sequenced from a single sample in a study of CD8+CD57+ T cells in acquired aplastic anemia. Using genomic DNA as the template, TCR beta VDJ and CDR3 profiling was carried out. MiXCR, run by TCRdb on the reads, gives a single entry per CDR3 protein. The table has hundreds of thousands of distinct CDR3 sequences, 82% seen once. Patients chosen for sequencing had CD8+CD57+ cells that had expanded, as shown by flow cytometry. Sequencing was performed on sorted CD4+, CD8+, or CD8+CD57+ T cells (not recorded which) from PBMCs. The receptors here all came from a human donor with aplastic anemia.

The chain combines TRBV7-9 with TRBJ1-2, with D possibly TRBD1 on 5 matching bases. The CDR3 spans 15 residues. V lost 11 bases and J 14 bases, leaving 33 bases between the germline ends. Germline CDR1 is SEHNR and CDR2 is FQNEAQ (reference sequence). Written as DNA, the CDR3 is TGTGCCGGACACTGGGCTGGAGAGACCCAGTATGGCGGGACCTTC. Translated, it gives CAGHWAGETQYGGTF.

The chain employs TRBV2 and TRBJ1-5; D is ambiguous. The germline V and J ends were trimmed by 8 bases and 4 bases, with 9 bases remaining between them. CDR1 is SNHLY and CDR2 is FYNNEI in the germline V gene. This CDR3 has 12 residues. CDR3 amino acids: CASHSDNQPQHF. The CDR3 DNA follows: TGTGCCAGCCACAGTGATAATCAGCCCCAGCATTTT.

This clonotype appeared a single time. Sequence at one end of the junction differs from germline and may be a read error. The V and J genes are TRBV2 and TRBJ1-1, with D possibly TRBD1 on 5 matching bases. The CDR3 length is 13 residues. Germline loops: CDR1 SNHLY, CDR2 FYNNEI. CDR3 loop: CASGGEGTATQYF. Here the CDR3 DNA reads TGTGCCAGCGGGGGAGAGGGCACCGCTACGCAGTACTTT. Full variable domain (outside the CDR3, taken from reference TRBV2 and TRBJ1-1): EPEVTQTPSHQVTQMGQEVILRCVPISNHLYFYWYRQILGQKVEFLVSFYNNEISEKSEIFDDQFSVERPDGSNFTLKIRSTKLEDSAMYFCASGGEGTATQYFGQGTRLTVV.

In regard to this clonotype: The junction does not match germline at one end; this may be a read error. The chain links TRBV7-2 to TRBJ2-3; 8 bases are shared with TRBD2. Germline V lookup: CDR1 SGHTA, CDR2 FQGNSA. This CDR3 has 14 amino acids. The CDR3: CASSLAGGGYEQYF. CDR3 nucleotides: TGTGCCAGCAGCTTAGCGGGCGGGGGGTATGAGCAGTACTTT.

This clonotype was seen more than once but under ten times. This sequence joins TRBV7-8 and TRBJ1-2, with no clear D. Germline V gives CDR1 SGHVS, CDR2 FQNEAQ. Trimming removed 0 bases at V and 10 bases at J, with 18 bases between. The CDR3 totals 15 residues. For the CDR3, the DNA is TGTGCCAGCAGCTTAGCGGGAGGTCCCGATAAGCACTACACCTTC. This gives the protein CASSLAGGPDKHYTF.

On this clonotype itself: It may be a read error: a sequence one base away is much more abundant. The CDR3: CASSFERRGGSDEYF. DNA for the CDR3: TGTGCCAGCAGCTTTGAAAGAAGGGGGGGGAGCGATGAGTACTTC. The V gene is TRBV7-2, the J gene TRBJ2-5, with a possible D match to TRBD2 (7 bases). The CDR3 consists of 15 residues. Germline CDR1 is SGHTA and CDR2 is FQGNSA. V lost 3 bases and J lost 12, with 23 bases in between. The full variable domain, completed using reference TRBV7-2 and TRBJ2-5, is GAGVSQSPSNKVTEKGKDVELRCDPISGHTALYWYRQSLGQGLEFLIYFQGNSAPDKSGLPSDRFSAERTGGSVSTLTIQRTQQEDSAVYLCASSFERRGGSDEYFGPGTRLLVL.

With respect to this clonotype: Since the CDR3 does not end with the conserved phenylalanine or tryptophan, this likely comes from a read error. The DNA is omitted, as the CDR3 cannot be located on it reliably, and the CDR3 follows TCRdb's listing. The J gene is TRBJ2-7, the V gene TRBV5-5. Per the germline V gene, CDR1 is SGHKS and CDR2 is YYEKEE (reference sequence). Including both end residues, the CDR3 is 8 amino acids long. CDR3 protein: CASSFPDA.

This clonotype was counted once. The V gene is TRBV7-8, the J gene TRBJ1-2, with D perhaps TRBD1 (6 bases). This CDR3 spans 15 amino acids. The germline CDR1 and CDR2 sequences are SGHVS and FQNEAQ. V gave up 3 bases and J gave up 13 bases, with 24 bases separating them. CDR3 loop: CASSFHPDGTYLSTF. CDR3 bases: TGTGCCAGCAGCTTTCATCCAGACGGGACATACCTTTCCACCTTC.

This chain uses TRBV9 with TRBJ1-1; 7 bases line up with TRBD1. Trimming at V came to 4 bases and at J to 12 bases, leaving 18 bases not matched to a gene. The germline V gene encodes CDR1 SGDLS and CDR2 YYNGEE. The CDR3 is 15 residues long. This CDR3 is CASSLGDRAYNEPFF. The CDR3 bases are TGTGCCAGCAGCTTAGGGGACAGAGCCTACAATGAGCCTTTCTTT.

This clonotype occurred once. An end of the junction differs from the germline gene, which may be a read error. V gene TRBV7-2 combines with J gene TRBJ2-3; D is perhaps TRBD1 (5 bases). The germline V gene encodes CDR1 SGHTA and CDR2 FQGNSA. This CDR3 is 14 amino acids long. CDR3 sequence reads: CASSLANLGQQETF. CDR3 DNA: TGTGCCAGCAGCTTGGCCAATCTGGGGCAGCAAGAGACCTTT.

V is TRBV9 and J is TRBJ2-5, with TRBD2 matching 10 bases. The CDR3 length is 18 residues. Germline-derived CDR1 and CDR2 are SGDLS and YYNGEE. After removal of 4 bases from V and 5 bases from J, the junction contained 17 bases not matched to a gene. CDR3 region: CASSPRTSGNTQPETQYF. The CDR3 DNA follows: TGTGCCAGCAGCCCCCGGACTAGCGGAAATACACAACCGGAGACCCAGTACTTC.

The V call is TRBV7-6, the J call TRBJ1-5; D unresolved. The CDR3 covers 15 residues. V was clipped by 8 bases and J by 16 bases, with 30 bases between them. The germline gives CDR1 SGHVS, CDR2 FNYEAQ. CDR3 protein: CASSISVGNDQFFHF. The CDR3 DNA reads TGTGCCAGCTCCATATCTGTTGGGAATGATCAGTTCTTCCATTTT.

On this clonotype itself: The limits of the CDR3 on the DNA are not certain, so only TCRdb's listed CDR3 is given. The gene calls are TRBV7-2 and TRBJ2-7; TRBD2 was called by the table and not checked on the DNA. Ends included, the CDR3 has 15 residues. Germline CDR1 and CDR2: SGHTA and FQGNSA. CDR3 residues: CASTSYGYTFGAGYV.

This chain links TRBV7-2 with TRBJ2-1, with 7 bases identical to TRBD2. V lost 6 bases, J lost 7 bases, and 12 bases stayed unmatched. The CDR3 extends over 15 amino acids. Germline V gene lookup returns CDR1 SGHTA and CDR2 FQGNSA. CDR3 in DNA: TGTGCCAGCAGTATAGCTAGCGGTGCCGAGAATGAGCAGTTCTTC. Protein: CASSIASGAENEQFF.

This chain links TRBV24-1 with TRBJ1-1; TRBD1 is a possible D gene (6 bases). CDR1 is KGHDR and CDR2 is SFDVKD in the germline V gene. Trimming removed 4 bases from V and 5 bases from J, with 10 bases in between. The CDR3 contains 13 residues. DNA for the CDR3: TGTGCCACCAGTGACAGGAGGGGGACTGAAGCTTTCTTT. Its translation is CATSDRRGTEAFF.

In its sample, this clonotype was seen a few times. The chain combines TRBV11-3 with TRBJ2-5, with D tentatively TRBD1 or TRBD2 (6 bases each). Trimming cost V 0 bases and J 5 bases, with 19 bases left between them. The CDR3 runs to 17 residues. Germline-derived CDR1 and CDR2 are SGHNT and YENEEA. CDR3: CASSLDLTGGPEETQYF. In DNA form, the CDR3 reads TGTGCCAGCAGCTTAGATCTGACAGGAGGGCCGGAGGAGACCCAGTACTTC.

Comments on this clonotype: The conserved phenylalanine or tryptophan is not found at the CDR3 terminus, so this likely reflects a read error. No DNA is shown, since the ends of the CDR3 on it are uncertain; the CDR3 is the one TCRdb lists. The V and J genes are TRBV2 and TRBJ2-6; the table assigns TRBD2, which was not confirmed against the DNA. Germline CDR1 is SNHLY and CDR2 is FYNNEI. Ends included, the CDR3 has 16 residues. CDR3 protein: CASSWEGGYNAQFFGP.

For this clonotype: Given the absence of the conserved phenylalanine or tryptophan at the CDR3 end, a read error is likely. The chain employs TRBV7-2 and TRBJ2-7, with TRBD1 matching 8 bases. This CDR3 spans 15 amino acids. CDR1 SGHTA and CDR2 FQGNSA come from the germline V gene. V shed 1 base, J shed 3 bases, and the junction held 5 bases outside the gene matches. CDR3 DNA sequence: TGTGCCAGCAGCTTAGATCTGACAGGGGTCTACGAGCAGTACCTC. Its translation: CASSLDLTGVYEQYL.

On this clonotype itself: A much larger clone lies one base from this, so it may be a read error. This likely comes from a read error, as the CDR3 has no conserved phenylalanine or tryptophan at its end. The limits of the CDR3 on the DNA are not certain, so only TCRdb's listed CDR3 is given. The CDR3 loop reads CASSFQRSGAHDE. This chain connects TRBV7-9 to TRBJ2-3; the table gives TRBD1 as D, unverified against the DNA. CDR1 is SEHNR, CDR2 FQNEAQ, per germline (reference sequence). Counting both end residues, the CDR3 totals 13 amino acids.

The chain carries TRBV7-8 and TRBJ2-3, with no clear D. CDR3 length: 13 amino acids. Germline V gives CDR1 SGHVS, CDR2 FQNEAQ. The germline V and J ends were trimmed by 5 bases and 9 bases, with 15 bases remaining between them. CDR3 sequence reads: CASSVGPDGTQYF. The CDR3 DNA sequence: TGTGCCAGCAGCGTTGGGCCAGACGGGACGCAGTATTTT.

The table lists this clonotype with a few counts. DNA for the CDR3: TGTGCCAGCAGCTTGGGGGAGGGCGGCTCCTACGAGCAGTACGTC. Translating it yields CASSLGEGGSYEQYV. This chain connects TRBV7-9 to TRBJ2-7, with 7 positions matching TRBD2. The CDR3 covers 15 residues. In germline, CDR1 is SEHNR, CDR2 FQNEAQ (reference sequence). Trimming removed 3 bases from V and 0 bases from J; junction bases left unmatched: 5.

A word on this clonotype: The junction departs from germline at one end; a sequencing error may be responsible. The rearrangement uses TRBV15 and TRBJ2-3; D is ambiguous. The CDR3 totals 14 residues. Germline lookup yields CDR1 LNHNV and CDR2 YYDKDF (reference sequence). The CDR3 coding sequence is TGTGCCAGCAGCAACATGAGCAACCCAGAGACCCAGTATTTC. The encoded protein is CASSNMSNPETQYF.

This clonotype was counted once. The V and J genes are TRBV12-3 or TRBV12-4 and TRBJ2-7, with D perhaps TRBD1 or TRBD2 (6 bases each). Trimming left V 8 bases short and J 3 bases short, with 20 bases between. The CDR3 is 15 residues long. This chain's CDR3 is CASGEGGWGGYEQYV. In DNA form, the CDR3 reads TGTGCCAGCGGCGAGGGGGGCTGGGGCGGCTACGAGCAGTACGTC.

This clonotype was seen only a few times. This chain connects TRBV7-2 to TRBJ2-7, with a weak D call TRBD2 (6 bases). V dropped 3 bases and J dropped 3 bases, with 24 bases sitting between them. This CDR3 comprises 18 residues. The germline gives CDR1 SGHTA, CDR2 FQGNSA. CDR3 sequence (DNA): TGTGCCAGCAGCTTTCCAGCGGGCGCCGACTATGGCTACTACGAGCAGTACGTC. Translation: CASSFPAGADYGYYEQYV.